This TCR beta chain appears in the sequencing data of a study of T cells in Graves' hyperthyroidism and ophthalmopathy (dated by TCRdb to between 2018 and 2021). The study in broad terms: Peripheral blood was collected at initial diagnosis, before any treatment. Prospective prediction of ophthalmopathy was tested in an independent validation cohort consisting of 18 to 20 hyperthyroidism patients and approximately 16 patients who later progressed to ophthalmopathy. The paper reports TCR Vbeta CDR3 sequencing of more than 120 peripheral blood samples: 40 to 45 ophthalmopathy, under 85 hyperthyroidism and roughly 17 progressor patients. TCR V-J signatures able to tell the groups apart were searched for in a discovery cohort of 90 to 100 patients, of whom 43 had Graves' ophthalmopathy and 57 had stable Graves' hyperthyroidism. The study also compared thyroid tissue and blood T-cell repertoires from several Graves' hyperthyroidism patients. The 100 or so discovery patients were randomly split 7:3 into training and test sets. After blood sampling, hyperthyroidism patients were treated with methimazole at a starting dose of 30 mg daily, and ophthalmopathy patients were treated with high-dose intravenous methylprednisolone.

General study outcomes and caveats: Blood samples also contained most of the expanded thyroid clonotypes (frequency above 0.001), which suggests that blood repertoires may reflect thyroid immune responses. A 13 V-J signature model separated ophthalmopathy from stable hyperthyroidism, with roughly 88% sensitivity and approximately 81% specificity in cross-validation and 80%/75% in testing. In validation, the model predicted progression to ophthalmopathy a median of roughly 6.5 months before onset, with about 64% sensitivity and roughly 72% specificity. Sample size was not statistically predetermined, and investigators were not blinded to group allocation.

TCR beta CDR3 regions were amplified from RNA transcripts. For the first round of RT-PCR on the TCR CDR3, the HTBI primer set was used together with the Qiagen OneStep RT-PCR kit. A second multiplex PCR round built the libraries, followed by size selection and purification. The libraries were sequenced on an Illumina HiSeq2000 using paired-end 100 bp reads. In the original analysis: SOAPnuke was used to process the raw data, with reads discarded if the reads contained adapters or uncalled bases, had a mean Phred below 15, or lacked an exact constant-primer or identifier match. COPE v1.2.5 was used to merge high-quality paired reads, and clonotypes were defined as unique nucleotide sequences. Clonotypes were aligned to IMGT TRBV, TRBD and TRBJ reference segments using MiTCR v1.1. The analysis was restricted to V-J combinations with a frequency above 0.0001, which together covered 99.2% of the repertoires. The TCS score was defined as the ratio of F50 (clonal expansion) to E x V (chaos), calculated using BLOSUM62-based TCRdist between CDR3 peptides within each V-J. Welch's t-statistics and random forest reduced several hundred V-J features to 13, which were used in a naive Bayes classifier (R e1071). The public reads were reanalyzed by TCRdb: fastp trimming at Q25, MiXCR alignment, in-frame beta chains only. Entries are consolidated by CDR3 protein sequence, retaining the most common genes and DNA. The V and J calls come from TCRdb's annotation, not from the publication. This sample has about 590,000 distinct CDR3 sequences in its table, and about a sixth of those were observed once. The ten largest account for under 8% of the sample.

This clonotype has a count of ten or more. Its antigen is still unknown. No much larger clone exists at a distance of one base, and base qualities are not known. Trimming at the junction amounts to 0 bases on V and 6 bases on J, and the germline ends lie 9 bases apart. CDR3 length: 14 amino acids, cysteine to phenylalanine. The DNA shown is the 42-base CDR3, in frame from base 1. Taken from the germline V gene, the CDR1 and CDR2 loops are SGHRS and YFSETQ. A patient counted as having stable Graves' hyperthyroidism if no progression to ophthalmopathy occurred over 18 months of follow-up. Hyperthyroidism patients were aged 18 to 65 years and newly diagnosed, with disease duration of less than 2 months. Any patient with an uncontrolled infection, another autoimmune disease, pregnancy or lactation was excluded. Diagnoses relied on clinical symptoms, serum thyroxine and TRAb, thyroid ultrasound and orbital computed tomography. PBMCs were isolated from about 10 ml of fresh peripheral blood by Ficoll-Paque density gradient centrifugation. Trizol reagent was used to extract total RNA, and RNA quality was then checked on an Agilent 2100 Bioanalyzer.

The sequencing sample was made of blood. The receptor was isolated from a woman in her 30s with Graves' hyperthyroidism. Recombination connected TRBV5-1 to TRBJ2-2, and the D gene may be TRBD2, 5 bases matching. CDR3 loop: CASSLAAGAGELFF. Here is the DNA: TGCGCCAGCAGCTTGGCGGCGGGTGCCGGGGAGCTGTTTTTT.